A single sample gave rise to the 12 T cell receptor beta chains below, sequenced in a study of T cell repertoires in cytomegalovirus infection. No cognate antigen is known for these TCRs. TCRdb ran MiXCR on the reads and lists one entry per CDR3 protein. The table lists about 700,000 distinct CDR3 sequences, around 35% of them singletons, with 18% in the top ten. This specimen consisted of cultured PBMCs, obtained from culture after CMV antigen stimulation. The receptor source for this set is a human donor in good health (CMV status not recorded). Some clones in this sample may be carry-over from other donors' samples.

This chain uses TRBV7-2 with TRBJ2-5; D gene uncertain. Germline V gene lookup returns CDR1 SGHTA and CDR2 FQGNSA. The CDR3 sequence is 15 residues long. The V gene lost 1 base and the J gene lost 0 bases, with 9 bases spanning the gap. CDR3 in amino acids: CASSLESAYQETQYF. The CDR3 region has the DNA TGTGCCAGCAGCTTAGAATCGGCCTACCAAGAGACCCAGTACTTC. Looking up the rest from reference TRBV7-2 and TRBJ2-5 gives the full variable domain: GAGVSQSPSNKVTEKGKDVELRCDPISGHTALYWYRQSLGQGLEFLIYFQGNSAPDKSGLPSDRFSAERTGGSVSTLTIQRTQQEDSAVYLCASSLESAYQETQYFGPGTRLLVL.

Many counts were recorded for this clonotype. This chain joins TRBV7-8 and TRBJ2-1; 9 nucleotides agree with TRBD2. CDR3 size: 21 residues. Germline assignment: CDR1 SGHVS and CDR2 FQNEAQ. Trimming removed 7 bases from V and 6 bases from J; junction bases left unmatched: 28. CDR3 amino acids: CASILGVLVVESGGHGNEQFF. As DNA, the CDR3 is TGTGCCAGCATCCTAGGAGTCTTGGTGGTAGAGAGCGGGGGGCATGGCAATGAGCAGTTCTTC.

The V gene is TRBV19, the J gene TRBJ2-3; 11 bases line up with TRBD2. The CDR3 length is 15 residues. CDR1 is LNHDA and CDR2 is SQIVND in the germline V gene (reference sequence). The junction had 6 bases not matched to a gene; V was cut back by 6 bases and J by 4 bases. The CDR3 nucleotides read TGTGCCAGTAGCCCACTAGCGGGAGATCCAGATACGCAGTATTTT. The encoded protein is CASSPLAGDPDTQYF.

This clonotype was found a few times. The chain is built from TRBV12-3 or TRBV12-4 and TRBJ2-3; 11 positions agree with TRBD2. V shed 6 bases and J 6 bases; nucleotides not matched to a gene: 8. This CDR3 comprises 15 residues. The CDR3 region is CASRPSGGLRDTQYF. In DNA form, the CDR3 reads TGTGCCAGCAGGCCTAGCGGGGGGCTTAGGGATACGCAGTATTTT.

This clonotype was recorded at least ten times. The genes are TRBV7-2 and TRBJ2-7, with D possibly matching TRBD2 (5 bases). Germline loops: CDR1 SGHTA, CDR2 FQGNSA. The V gene lost 3 bases and the J gene lost 6 bases, with 21 bases spanning the gap. CDR3 size: 16 residues. This CDR3 reads CASSFIPPGSGGEQYF. DNA for the CDR3: TGTGCCAGCAGCTTCATTCCCCCGGGGTCTGGTGGCGAGCAGTACTTC.

The chain carries TRBV20-1 and TRBJ2-7; TRBD1 is a possible D gene (7 bases). CDR3 size: 12 residues. V lost 6 bases and J lost 7, with 16 bases in between. Germline loops: CDR1 DFQATT, CDR2 SNEGSKA (reference sequence). DNA of the CDR3: TGCAGTGCCAGGACAGGAGGGTGGGAGCAGTACTTC. This sequence encodes CSARTGGWEQYF.

The rearrangement joins TRBV29-1 to TRBJ2-5; D unresolved. Germline V gene sequence: CDR1 SQVTM, CDR2 ANQGSEA. V lost 7 bases, J lost 5 bases, and 14 bases lay in between. The CDR3 runs to 12 residues. CDR3 residues: CSALPPGETQYF. CDR3 nucleotides: TGCAGCGCCCTCCCACCCGGGGAGACCCAGTACTTC.

This clonotype came up a few times. This rearrangement joins TRBV7-8 to TRBJ1-5; no firm D call. The CDR3 spans 14 residues. Germline V lookup: CDR1 SGHVS, CDR2 FQNEAQ. V gave up 2 bases and J gave up 7 bases, with 12 bases separating them. CDR3 protein: CASSLSPGGQPQHF. In DNA form, the CDR3 reads TGTGCCAGCAGCTTATCGCCCGGTGGACAGCCCCAGCATTTT. The whole variable domain, filled in from reference TRBV7-8 and TRBJ1-5, reads GAGVSQSPRYKVAKRGQDVALRCDPISGHVSLFWYQQALGQGPEFLTYFQNEAQLDKSGLPSDRFFAERPEGSVSTLKIQRTQQEDSAVYLCASSLSPGGQPQHFGDGTRLSIL.

This rearrangement joins TRBV2 to TRBJ1-5; D remains unclear. Germline V gene sequence: CDR1 SNHLY, CDR2 FYNNEI. This CDR3 is built from 14 residues. The V end was cut by 0 bases, the J end by 5 bases, with 8 bases between. CDR3 DNA sequence: TGTGCCAGCAGTGAAGCAAACCAAGATCAGCCCCAGCATTTT. Its protein is CASSEANQDQPQHF.

This rearrangement joins TRBV4-3 to TRBJ1-6, with TRBD1 as a possible D gene (6 bases). The CDR3 length is 16 residues. The V and J ends lost 3 bases and 8 bases respectively, with 17 bases between them. CDR1 LGHNA and CDR2 YSLEER come from the germline V gene. The CDR3 spells CASSQGLQGIYSPLHF. The CDR3 nucleotides read TGCGCCAGCAGCCAGGGCCTACAGGGAATATATTCACCCCTCCACTTT.

This clonotype was recorded a few times. J is TRBJ2-7 and V is TRBV7-9; 7 bases line up with TRBD1. Germline lookup yields CDR1 SEHNR and CDR2 FQNEAQ (reference sequence). J was trimmed by 2 bases and V by 3 bases; bases with no gene match: 13. This CDR3 comprises 17 residues. The CDR3: CASSFGQVSGPAYEQYF. Here the CDR3 DNA reads TGTGCCAGCAGCTTCGGACAGGTCTCCGGGCCGGCCTACGAGCAGTACTTC.

This rearrangement joins TRBV18 to TRBJ2-7, with 8 bases fitting TRBD1. The V and J ends lost 3 bases and 4 bases, in that order; junction bases with no gene match: 8. CDR1 is KGHSH, CDR2 LQKENI, per germline. This CDR3 is built from 15 residues. CDR3 region: CASSPQTGVAYEQYF. For the CDR3, the DNA is TGTGCCAGCTCACCCCAGACAGGGGTGGCGTACGAGCAGTACTTC.